This TCR beta chain was retrieved from a study of T cells in Graves' hyperthyroidism and ophthalmopathy. Background on the study: Before treatment of any kind, peripheral blood was taken at initial diagnosis.

This clonotype has at least ten counts. This CDR3 region has 16 residues. From germline, CDR1 is SNHLY and CDR2 FYNNEI. The trim removed 1 base at V and 11 bases at J, leaving 14 bases unmatched. The investigators amplified TCR beta CDR3 regions from RNA transcripts. The HTBI set primed first-round TCR CDR3 RT-PCR. TCRdb re-called the multiplex PCR reads through MiXCR, storing one row per CDR3 protein. The profile shows about 510,000 distinct CDR3 sequences, 11% to 15% of them singletons. Graves' hyperthyroidism was deemed stable absent ophthalmopathy progression within 18 months. These patients, aged 18 to 65, had recently diagnosed hyperthyroidism lasting under 2 months. Used for diagnoses were clinical symptoms, serum thyroxine and TRAb, thyroid ultrasound and orbital computed tomography.

The chain uses TRBV2 and TRBJ1-5, with 7 bases aligning to TRBD1. The origin of this receptor is a woman aged 35 to 49 with Graves' hyperthyroidism. The sequencing sample was made of blood. The CDR3 DNA sequence: TGTGCCAGCAGTGAAGGGGGTCGACAGGGAAGCTTTACCCAGCATTTT. Amino acids: CASSEGGRQGSFTQHF.